Following are 17 T cell receptor beta chains from one sample sequenced in a study of blood T cell repertoires in COVID-19 (dated by TCRdb to the early 2020s). The library was produced with the immunoSEQ multiplex PCR assay. Not all clones reach the TCRdb copy of this immuneACCESS table, which keeps in-frame sequences only. Checked studies attribute under half of the gap to unresolved V genes and leave the rest unexplained. The sample includes 340,000 or so clones, with 80% to 90% observed a single time. The ten most abundant clones make up 4% to 5.5% of the sample. The sequenced sample consisted of PBMCs or T cells enriched from blood (not recorded which). These receptors were taken from a woman aged 35 to 49 with acute COVID-19.

The J gene is TRBJ1-2, the V gene TRBV2, with 7 bases that match TRBD1. J gave up 8 bases and V 0 bases, and 3 bases lay outside the gene matches. The CDR3 length is 13 residues. Germline V gene sequence: CDR1 SNHLY, CDR2 FYNNEI. CDR3 in DNA: TGTGCCAGCAGTGAAGCGTACAGGGGAGGCTACACCTTC. Translated, it gives CASSEAYRGGYTF.

The rearrangement joins TRBV7-6 to TRBJ1-6; D remains ambiguous. CDR1 and CDR2 from the germline V gene are SGHVS and FNYEAQ. This CDR3 contains 14 residues. V lost 3 bases and J lost 7, with 10 bases in between. The DNA for the CDR3 is TGTGCCAGCAGCTTCCAGGAATGGAATTCACCCCTCCACTTT. Translated, it gives CASSFQEWNSPLHF.

The chain couples TRBV6-6 to TRBJ2-7; 10 positions match TRBD1. Losses at the gene ends were 5 bases for V and 5 bases for J; bases not matched to a gene: 6. The CDR3 is 14 residues long. Germline V lookup: CDR1 MNHNY, CDR2 SVGAGI (reference sequence). The CDR3 DNA reads TGTGCCAGCAGTGAGGGGACAGGGGCTCACGAGCAGTACTTC. Translating gives CASSEGTGAHEQYF.

This chain joins TRBV18 and TRBJ2-3, with D perhaps TRBD1 (6 bases). The CDR3 contains 15 residues. Between the trimmed V and J ends, which lost 5 bases and 1 base, there was a span of 13 bases. Germline values: CDR1 KGHSH, CDR2 LQKENI. The CDR3 sequence is CASSTRQDRTDTQYF. In DNA form, the CDR3 reads TGTGCCAGCTCAACCCGACAGGACCGCACAGATACGCAGTATTTT.

As for this clone: Other DNA sequences in the same sample also yield this CDR3. The chain recombines TRBV9 with TRBJ2-1, with TRBD2 identical over 11 bases. The CDR3 runs to 15 residues. With V trimmed by 5 bases and J by 7 bases, 8 bases remained unmatched. CDR1 and CDR2 (germline): SGDLS, YYNGEE. CDR3 protein: CASSATSGGINEQFF. The CDR3 region has the DNA TGTGCCAGCAGTGCTACTAGCGGGGGAATTAATGAGCAGTTCTTC.

The genes are TRBV6-5 and TRBJ1-6, with 9 bases aligning to TRBD1. The CDR3 runs 13 residues. J was trimmed by 13 bases and V by 10 bases; bases with no gene match: 11. The germline V gene has CDR1 MNHEY and CDR2 SVGAGI. The CDR3 protein is CATMGQGPRPLHF. The CDR3 region has the DNA TGTGCCACCATGGGACAGGGCCCTAGGCCCCTCCACTTT.

V and J are TRBV9 and TRBJ1-1; TRBD1 agrees at 8 bases. The CDR3 runs 15 residues. Per the germline V gene, CDR1 is SGDLS and CDR2 is YYNGEE. V gave up 3 bases and J gave up 2 bases; unmatched junction bases: 6. CDR3: CASSAQGGFNTEAFF. For the CDR3, the DNA is TGTGCCAGCAGCGCACAGGGGGGATTTAACACTGAAGCTTTCTTT.

Points on this clone: A read error may produce the germline difference seen at one junction end. The chain recombines TRBV2 with TRBJ1-2, with no clear D. The CDR3 runs to 11 residues. Per the germline V gene, CDR1 is SNHLY and CDR2 is FYNNEI. The CDR3 spells CASSEDGGYTF. In DNA form, the CDR3 reads TGTGCCAGCAGCGAAGACGGTGGCTACACCTTC.

CDR3 DNA sequence: TGTGCCAGCAGCCCTGACAGGGGATATGGCTACACCTTC. Amino acids: CASSPDRGYGYTF. This chain joins TRBV5-6 and TRBJ1-2, with 8 positions matching TRBD1. Trimming cost V 4 bases and J 5 bases; bases outside gene matches: 4. The CDR3 runs to 13 residues. Germline CDR1 SGHDT, CDR2 YYEEEE.

The V call is TRBV2, the J call TRBJ2-3; 8 bases map to TRBD2. Germline CDR1 SNHLY, CDR2 FYNNEI. The V segment lost 11 bases and the J segment 3 bases; nucleotides outside the gene matches: 10. The CDR3 is made up of 14 amino acids. The CDR3 sequence: CASRKREFTDTQYF. The CDR3 nucleotides read TGTGCCTCGCGGAAGCGGGAGTTTACAGATACGCAGTATTTT.

V and J are TRBV7-9 and TRBJ1-3, with D hard to call. Trimming took 0 bases from V and 2 from J, leaving 8 bases between them. The CDR3 covers 15 residues. CDR1 SEHNR and CDR2 FQNEAQ come from the germline V gene (reference sequence). The CDR3 loop reads CASSLAGGTGNTIYF. The CDR3, as DNA: TGTGCCAGCAGCTTAGCGGGAGGGACTGGAAACACCATATATTTT. Combining the CDR3 with reference TRBV7-9 and TRBJ1-3 gives the whole variable domain DTGVSQNPRHKITKRGQNVTFRCDPISEHNRLYWYRQTLGQGPEFLTYFQNEAQLEKSRLLSDRFSAERPKGSFSTLEIQRTEQGDSAMYLCASSLAGGTGNTIYFGEGSWLTVV.

The chain joins TRBV4-2 to TRBJ2-3, with a tentative D call TRBD2 (5 bases). Germline CDR1 is LGHNA and CDR2 is YNFKEQ. V gave up 1 base and J gave up 0 bases, with 14 bases separating them. The CDR3 covers 17 residues. The CDR3: CASSQGLALTSTDTQYF. CDR3 in DNA: TGTGCCAGCAGCCAAGGCCTAGCTCTCACTAGCACAGATACGCAGTATTTT.

The rearrangement uses TRBV5-1 and TRBJ2-2; the D is unclear. The V end lost 4 bases, the J end lost 0 bases, and 13 bases lay between the germline ends. This CDR3 has 16 amino acids. The germline V gene encodes CDR1 SGHRS and CDR2 YFSETQ. The CDR3 is CASSPYPISNTGELFF. The CDR3 DNA reads TGCGCCAGCAGCCCCTACCCAATATCGAACACCGGGGAGCTGTTTTTT.

The chain carries TRBV19 and TRBJ2-4, with TRBD2 matching 8 bases. The junction had 10 bases not matched to a gene; V was cut back by 4 bases and J by 8 bases. This CDR3 comprises 15 residues. Per the germline V gene, CDR1 is LNHDA and CDR2 is SQIVND (reference sequence). This CDR3 is CASSTAGRGDDIQYF. The CDR3 DNA reads as TGTGCCAGTAGTACCGCCGGGAGGGGAGATGACATTCAGTACTTC.

The chain employs TRBV7-9 and TRBJ1-4; possible D gene TRBD1, 5 bases. There are 15 residues in the CDR3. Germline assignment: CDR1 SEHNR and CDR2 FQNEAQ (reference sequence). V lost 2 bases, J lost 7 bases, and 14 bases lay in between. The CDR3 DNA reads TGTGCCAGCAGCTTAACGACGGGGAGGGGTGAAAAACTGTTTTTT. Its translation: CASSLTTGRGEKLFF.

The genes are TRBV7-8 and TRBJ1-5; 8 bases line up with TRBD1. Germline values: CDR1 SGHVS, CDR2 FQNEAQ. There are 17 residues in the CDR3. The trim removed 2 bases at V and 2 bases at J, leaving 8 bases unmatched. CDR3 DNA: TGTGCCAGCAGCTTATTTGGTTGGGGACAGGGCAATCAGCCCCAGCATTTT. The encoded protein is CASSLFGWGQGNQPQHF.

This sequence joins TRBV7-2 and TRBJ2-1, with TRBD2 matching 11 bases. The germline CDR1 and CDR2 sequences are SGHTA and FQGNSA. The V and J ends lost 1 base and 8 bases, in that order; junction bases with no gene match: 4. This CDR3 comprises 15 residues. CDR3 coding DNA: TGTGCCAGCAGCTTAGTGACTAGCGGGGCCCATGAGCAGTTCTTC. This sequence encodes CASSLVTSGAHEQFF.